This record covers a single T cell receptor (beta chain). This specimen comes from a study of CD8 T cells in Susac syndrome. Reverse transcription of roughly 0.5 to 1 ug RNA used random hexamers. A multiplex approach, immunoSEQ multiplex PCR, amplified TCR beta CDR3 across 54 Vbeta and 13 Jbeta. TCRdb processed the immunoSEQ multiplex PCR reads anew with MiXCR; each CDR3 protein has one entry. The sample holds roughly 120,000 distinct CDR3 sequences, 90% to 95% seen once. This CDR3 has 13 residues. The V end was cut by 5 bases, the J end by 6 bases, with 13 bases between. Germline CDR1 MNHEY, CDR2 SVGAGI. The CD8+ and CD4+ T cells were isolated magnetically using a negative isolation approach, whereas the TEMRA cells were enriched by FACS.

The sample was CD4+ T cells from PBMCs. This chain links TRBV6-5 with TRBJ1-2; D unclear. This TCR was recovered from a human donor with multiple sclerosis. CDR3 region: CASSPQERDGYTF. The CDR3 nucleotides are TGTGCCAGCAGTCCTCAGGAGAGGGATGGCTACACCTTC.